Listed below are T cell receptor beta chains from one sample, sequenced in a study of T cell repertoires in cytomegalovirus infection. Using its own MiXCR run on the reads, TCRdb lists one record per CDR3 protein. The sample comprises 250,000 to 350,000 distinct CDR3 sequences, 20% to 30% of which are singletons, and 11% to 15% rests with the top ten. The source material was PBMCs. The receptor set was obtained from a human donor in good health (CMV status not recorded). Some clones in this sample may be carry-over from other donors' samples. Each CDR3 is given with its conserved first and last residue. The D gene is left open where the match is weak. Some rows mark clone size as missing; the rest say once, few, many or name a class of expanded clone.

clone_size: many
d_call: -
j_call: TRBJ1-3
v_call: TRBV7-8
cdr3_aa: CASSPDSTGNTIYF
cdr3_nt: TGTGCCAGCAGCCCGGACAGCACTGGAAACACCATATATTTT

clone_size: few
d_call: TRBD2
j_call: TRBJ2-6
v_call: TRBV12-3/TRBV12-4
cdr3_aa: CATKRQAGESGANVLTF
cdr3_nt: TGTGCCACCAAACGGCAAGCGGGAGAGTCTGGGGCCAACGTCCTGACTTTC

clone_size: once
d_call: -
j_call: TRBJ1-1
v_call: TRBV15
cdr3_aa: CATSRETHTEAFF
cdr3_nt: TGTGCCACCAGCAGAGAAACCCACACTGAAGCTTTCTTT

clone_size: -
d_call: -
j_call: TRBJ1-5
v_call: TRBV24-1
cdr3_aa: CATSWAGSNQPQHF
cdr3_nt: TGTGCCACCAGTTGGGCAGGATCTAATCAGCCCCAGCATTTT

clone_size: -
d_call: -
j_call: TRBJ1-1
v_call: TRBV15
cdr3_aa: CATSSLTGNTEAFF
cdr3_nt: TGTGCCACCAGCAGCTTGACAGGGAACACTGAAGCTTTCTTT

clone_size: -
d_call: -
j_call: TRBJ2-3
v_call: TRBV20-1
cdr3_aa: CSARDSGGPDTQYF
cdr3_nt: TGCAGTGCTAGAGATTCAGGAGGTCCAGATACGCAGTATTTT

clone_size: few
d_call: TRBD2
j_call: TRBJ2-3
v_call: TRBV10-3
cdr3_aa: CAIRNLAGGQTDTQYF
cdr3_nt: TGTGCCATCAGGAACCTAGCGGGGGGTCAAACAGATACGCAGTATTTT

clone_size: many
d_call: -
j_call: TRBJ2-1
v_call: TRBV7-4
cdr3_aa: CAAPSGTYNEQFF
cdr3_nt: TGTGCCGCCCCGAGCGGTACTTACAATGAGCAGTTCTTC

clone_size: many
d_call: -
j_call: TRBJ2-5
v_call: TRBV7-2
cdr3_aa: CASSLVYQETQYF
cdr3_nt: TGTGCCAGCAGCTTAGTGTACCAAGAGACCCAGTACTTC

clone_size: -
d_call: -
j_call: TRBJ2-2
v_call: TRBV10-3
cdr3_aa: CAISGTAGAGELFF
cdr3_nt: TGTGCCATCAGCGGGACGGCCGGGGCCGGGGAGCTGTTTTTT

clone_size: many
d_call: TRBD2
j_call: TRBJ2-1
v_call: TRBV7-2
cdr3_aa: CASRSPGLAVDEQFF
cdr3_nt: TGTGCCAGCAGGTCCCCGGGACTAGCGGTCGATGAGCAGTTCTTC

clone_size: -
d_call: TRBD2
j_call: TRBJ2-7
v_call: TRBV3-1
cdr3_aa: CASSPGTSGEDEQYF
cdr3_nt: TGTGCCAGCAGCCCCGGAACTAGCGGCGAGGACGAGCAGTACTTC

clone_size: few
d_call: -
j_call: TRBJ2-5
v_call: TRBV20-1
cdr3_aa: CSAPEGEYVTQYF
cdr3_nt: TGCAGTGCCCCCGAGGGGGAGTACGTGACCCAGTACTTC

clone_size: many
d_call: TRBD2
j_call: TRBJ2-3
v_call: TRBV5-1
cdr3_aa: CASSFGLRENTDTQYF
cdr3_nt: TGCGCCAGCAGCTTTGGTTTGCGGGAGAACACAGATACGCAGTATTTT

clone_size: few
d_call: -
j_call: TRBJ2-2
v_call: TRBV7-3
cdr3_aa: CASSQRVNTGELFF
cdr3_nt: TGTGCCAGCAGCCAGCGAGTGAACACCGGGGAGCTGTTTTTT

clone_size: -
d_call: -
j_call: TRBJ2-5
v_call: TRBV25-1
cdr3_aa: CASSDFYSRETQYF
cdr3_nt: TGTGCCAGCAGTGATTTCTACTCCCGGGAGACCCAGTACTTC

clone_size: many
d_call: TRBD2
j_call: TRBJ2-1
v_call: TRBV20-1
cdr3_aa: CSAPSVASGTNEQFF
cdr3_nt: TGCAGTGCTCCCAGCGTGGCTAGCGGGACCAATGAGCAGTTCTTC

clone_size: few
d_call: -
j_call: TRBJ1-1
v_call: TRBV12-3/TRBV12-4
cdr3_aa: CASRPDIRNTEAFF
cdr3_nt: TGTGCCAGCAGACCCGACATCAGGAACACTGAAGCTTTCTTT

clone_size: -
d_call: -
j_call: TRBJ2-3
v_call: TRBV6-5
cdr3_aa: CAIGRASTDTQYF
cdr3_nt: TGTGCCATCGGGCGGGCGAGCACAGATACGCAGTATTTT

clone_size: -
d_call: -
j_call: TRBJ2-1
v_call: TRBV14
cdr3_aa: CASSQDVYLNEQFF
cdr3_nt: TGTGCCAGCAGCCAAGATGTATACCTTAATGAGCAGTTCTTC

clone_size: -
d_call: TRBD1
j_call: TRBJ1-2
v_call: TRBV15
cdr3_aa: CATSLTGTGMLVGYTF
cdr3_nt: TGTGCCACCAGTTTAACCGGGACAGGGATGTTGGTGGGCTACACCTTC

clone_size: few
d_call: -
j_call: TRBJ1-4
v_call: TRBV29-1
cdr3_aa: CSVVGSTNEKLFF
cdr3_nt: TGCAGCGTTGTGGGATCAACTAATGAAAAACTGTTTTTT

clone_size: many
d_call: TRBD1
j_call: TRBJ1-2
v_call: TRBV12-3/TRBV12-4
cdr3_aa: CASSYPGTDYGYTF
cdr3_nt: TGTGCCAGCAGTTATCCCGGGACAGACTACGGCTACACCTTC